This T cell receptor beta chain was sequenced during a study of cytomegalovirus exposure and HLA in healthy donors. Study observations and caveats: The study found most TCR sequences rare, yet found some public TCRs in many donors. In a later analysis, parvovirus B19, influenza, CMV and Epstein-Barr virus appeared linked to several top co-occurrence clusters. The authors later found HLA-associated TCR beta chains more clonally expanded than equally common others.

The PCR had 60 Vbeta and 13 Jbeta primers. Profiled with immunoSEQ multiplex PCR; TCRdb holds only in-frame clones, not every one. Of over 100,000 clones listed, roughly 73% are singletons. The length of the CDR3 is 14 residues. Per germline, CDR1 MDHEN and CDR2 SYDVKM. V shed 5 bases and J shed 5 bases, with 16 bases lying between them. Comments on this clone: The antigen remains unidentified.

The material sequenced was PBMCs. This sequence was found in a woman in her 30s in good health and CMV-seronegative. V and J are TRBV28 and TRBJ2-7, with TRBD1 as a possible D gene (5 bases). CDR3 amino acids: CASSTSDSANEQYF. The DNA for the CDR3 is TGTGCCAGCAGTACCTCTGACAGTGCCAACGAGCAGTACTTC.